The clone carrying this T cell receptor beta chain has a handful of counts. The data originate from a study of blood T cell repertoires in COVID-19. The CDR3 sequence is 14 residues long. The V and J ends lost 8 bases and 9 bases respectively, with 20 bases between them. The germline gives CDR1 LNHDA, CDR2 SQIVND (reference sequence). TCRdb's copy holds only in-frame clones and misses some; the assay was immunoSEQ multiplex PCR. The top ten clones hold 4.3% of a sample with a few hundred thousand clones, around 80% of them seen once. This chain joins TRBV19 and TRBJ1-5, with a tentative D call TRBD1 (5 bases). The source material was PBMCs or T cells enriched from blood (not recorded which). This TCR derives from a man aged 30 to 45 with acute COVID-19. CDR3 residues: CASQRGAALRPQHF. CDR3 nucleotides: TGTGCCAGTCAACGTGGGGCAGCCTTGAGGCCCCAGCATTTT. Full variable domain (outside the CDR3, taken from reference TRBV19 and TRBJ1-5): DGGITQSPKYLFRKEGQNVTLSCEQNLNHDAMYWYRQDPGQGLRLIYYSQIVNDFQKGDIAEGYSVSREKKESFPLTVTSAQKNPTAFYLCASQRGAALRPQHFGDGTRLSIL.